A single sample gave rise to the 16 T cell receptor beta chains below, sequenced in a study of blood T cell repertoires in COVID-19. TCRdb's table, derived via immunoSEQ multiplex PCR, lists solely in-frame clones and lacks some. This table holds 85,000 to 100,000 clones, less than 85% found once. Sequencing was carried out using peripheral blood. The receptors originated from a human donor in a cohort sampled during active COVID-19.

This chain joins TRBV28 and TRBJ1-1, with 11 nucleotides matching TRBD1. The CDR3 is 16 residues long. Looked up from germline, CDR1 is MDHEN and CDR2 is SYDVKM. Trimming removed 5 bases from V and 5 bases from J; junction bases left unmatched: 10. In nucleotides, the CDR3 is TGTGCCAGCAGTCTAGGAGGACAGGGGGCGAGGACTGAAGCTTTCTTT. Residues: CASSLGGQGARTEAFF. Looking up the rest from reference TRBV28 and TRBJ1-1 gives the full variable domain: DVKVTQSSRYLVKRTGEKVFLECVQDMDHENMFWYRQDPGLGLRLIYFSYDVKMKEKGDIPEGYSVSREKKERFSLILESASTNQTSMYLCASSLGGQGARTEAFFGQGTRLTVV.

The chain uses TRBV11-2 and TRBJ2-2; TRBD1 matches 7 bases. Germline loops: CDR1 SGHAT, CDR2 FQNNGV. The CDR3 extends over 14 amino acids. After removal of 5 bases from V and 3 bases from J, the junction contained 3 bases not matched to a gene. The CDR3 coding sequence is TGTGCCAGCAGCCAAGGGACAGACACCGGGGAGCTGTTTTTT. Protein: CASSQGTDTGELFF.

The chain recombines TRBV18 with TRBJ2-7; 8 bases fit TRBD1. In germline, CDR1 is KGHSH, CDR2 LQKENI. V trimming: 4 bases; J trimming: 0 bases; junction bases outside the gene matches: 11. The CDR3 is made up of 17 amino acids. CDR3 region: CASSLAQGVITSYEQYF. CDR3 sequence (DNA): TGTGCCAGCTCACTGGCACAGGGGGTCATAACCTCCTACGAGCAGTACTTC.

The genes are TRBV7-2 and TRBJ2-7, with 8 bases aligning to TRBD2. Per germline, CDR1 SGHTA and CDR2 FQGNSA. The V segment lost 3 bases and the J segment 0 bases; nucleotides outside the gene matches: 4. The CDR3 is made up of 15 amino acids. The CDR3 region is CASSLGGGSSYEQYF. The CDR3 bases are TGTGCCAGCAGCTTGGGCGGGGGGAGCTCCTACGAGCAGTACTTC. Full variable domain (outside the CDR3, taken from reference TRBV7-2 and TRBJ2-7): GAGVSQSPSNKVTEKGKDVELRCDPISGHTALYWYRQSLGQGLEFLIYFQGNSAPDKSGLPSDRFSAERTGGSVSTLTIQRTQQEDSAVYLCASSLGGGSSYEQYFGPGTRLTVT.

This chain connects TRBV5-1 to TRBJ2-1, with 11 positions matching TRBD2. After removal of 0 bases from V and 7 bases from J, the junction contained 3 bases not matched to a gene. In germline, CDR1 is SGHRS, CDR2 YFSETQ. This CDR3 has 15 residues. CDR3 DNA: TGCGCCAGCAGCTTGGACGGACTAGCGGGTAATGAGCAGTTCTTC. Amino acid sequence: CASSLDGLAGNEQFF.

The V call is TRBV3-1 (or the pseudogene TRBV3-2), the J call TRBJ1-4; tentatively, D is TRBD1 (5 bases). CDR1 is LGHDT and CDR2 is YNNKEL in the germline V gene (reference sequence). The CDR3 contains 16 residues. Trimming took 4 bases from V and 3 from J, leaving 15 bases between them. This CDR3 is CASSLGKTVANEKLFF. In nucleotides, the CDR3 is TGTGCCAGCAGCCTTGGGAAGACAGTAGCTAATGAAAAACTGTTTTTT.

The V and J genes are TRBV5-1 and TRBJ2-1; TRBD2 aligns across 7 bases. Germline V CDR1 and CDR2: SGHRS, YFSETQ. CDR3 length: 17 amino acids. The junction had 12 bases not matched to a gene; V was cut back by 0 bases and J by 6 bases. CDR3 loop: CASSLEGGLNFSNEQFF. The CDR3 DNA reads as TGCGCCAGCAGCTTGGAGGGAGGGTTAAACTTCAGCAATGAGCAGTTCTTC.

The rearrangement uses TRBV9 and TRBJ2-2, with TRBD2 matching 9 bases. The germline CDR1 and CDR2 sequences are SGDLS and YYNGEE. CDR3 length: 19 residues. V lost 4 bases and J lost 4; bases outside the gene matches: 17. The chain's CDR3 is CASSPTRSGGSRGTGELFF. The CDR3 bases are TGTGCCAGCAGCCCCACACGCAGCGGGGGGTCTCGAGGCACCGGGGAGCTGTTTTTT.

This clone was detected once. The V gene is TRBV28, the J gene TRBJ1-2; D is ambiguous. CDR3 length: 16 residues. The germline V gene has CDR1 MDHEN and CDR2 SYDVKM. V lost 3 bases and J 3 bases, leaving 17 bases between the germline ends. CDR3 amino acids: CASSLVFGSGDYGYTF. CDR3 coding DNA: TGTGCCAGCAGTTTGGTATTCGGGAGCGGAGACTATGGCTACACCTTC.

The chain recombines TRBV7-2 with TRBJ2-5, with 16 bases matching TRBD2. Germline V lookup: CDR1 SGHTA, CDR2 FQGNSA. V lost 1 base to trimming and J lost 4 bases; unmatched junction nucleotides: 6. The length of the CDR3 is 18 residues. The CDR3 coding sequence is TGTGCCAGCAGCTTAGTCGGGACTAGCGGGGGGGCAGGAGAGACCCAGTACTTC. Translated, it gives CASSLVGTSGGAGETQYF.

The chain carries TRBV9 and TRBJ2-3, with TRBD2 matching over 14 bases. J gave up 9 bases and V 4 bases, and 10 bases lay outside the gene matches. From germline, CDR1 is SGDLS and CDR2 YYNGEE. The CDR3 sequence is 16 residues long. The CDR3 DNA reads as TGTGCCAGCAGCCCCTGGACTAGCGGGGGGCCTGTAACGCAGTATTTT. Protein sequence: CASSPWTSGGPVTQYF.

The chain uses TRBV11-2 and TRBJ2-1, with 10 bases matching TRBD2. Germline CDR1 SGHAT, CDR2 FQNNGV. This CDR3 has 15 residues. V dropped 5 bases and J dropped 4; count of bases not matched to a gene: 5. The CDR3 DNA reads TGTGCCAGCAGCGGTCTAGCGGGAGATTACAATGAGCAGTTCTTC. Translation gives CASSGLAGDYNEQFF. The full variable domain, completed using reference TRBV11-2 and TRBJ2-1, is EAGVAQSPRYKIIEKRQSVAFWCNPISGHATLYWYQQILGQGPKLLIQFQNNGVVDDSQLPKDRFSAERLKGVDSTLKIQPAKLEDSAVYLCASSGLAGDYNEQFFGPGTRLTVL.

This chain joins TRBV13 and TRBJ1-1, with TRBD1 as a possible D gene (5 bases). Germline V gene data show CDR1 as PRHDT and CDR2 as FYEKMQ (reference sequence). The V end was cut by 2 bases, the J end by 5 bases, with 9 bases between. CDR3 length: 13 residues. The CDR3 DNA sequence: TGTGCCAGCAGCTTAAAAGGGGTTACTGAAGCTTTCTTT. It yields the protein CASSLKGVTEAFF.

The rearrangement uses TRBV28 and TRBJ1-5; D perhaps matches TRBD1 (5 bases). The V gene lost 7 bases and the J gene lost 8 bases, with 18 bases spanning the gap. This CDR3 has 14 residues. CDR1 MDHEN and CDR2 SYDVKM come from the germline V gene. CDR3: CASTGGDRVKPQHF. The DNA of the CDR3 is TGTGCCAGCACCGGGGGGGACCGGGTTAAGCCCCAGCATTTT.

The rearrangement links TRBV7-9 to TRBJ1-4; the match to TRBD1 covers 7 bases. The CDR3 has 16 amino acids. The V gene's germline CDR1 is SEHNR and CDR2 FQNEAQ (reference sequence). After removal of 10 bases from V and 7 bases from J, the junction contained 18 bases not matched to a gene. CDR3 amino acids: CAIPRDSYSGGEKLFF. CDR3 DNA: TGTGCCATCCCACGGGACAGTTACTCCGGAGGTGAAAAACTGTTTTTT.

J is TRBJ1-2 and V is TRBV3-1 (or the pseudogene TRBV3-2); D unresolved. The germline V gene has CDR1 LGHDT and CDR2 YNNKEL (reference sequence). Trimming took off 2 bases at V and 2 bases at J, with 15 bases between the two ends. CDR3 size: 16 residues. The CDR3 coding sequence is TGTGCCAGCAGCCAAAGCTTGTCCGGCGGGAACTATGGCTACACCTTC. It codes for CASSQSLSGGNYGYTF.